This entry lists 30 T cell receptor beta chains sequenced from one sample in a study of CD8 T cells in Susac syndrome. Reverse transcription used roughly 0.45 to 1 ug RNA and random hexamers. MiXCR, run by TCRdb on the immunoSEQ multiplex PCR reads, gives a single entry per CDR3 protein. The profile shows roughly 190,000 distinct CDR3 sequences, around 95% of them singletons. The sample comprised CD4+ T cells from PBMCs. The receptor set was obtained from a human donor with Susac syndrome.

The V gene is TRBV6-5, the J gene TRBJ2-7, with D hard to call. There are 15 residues in the CDR3. V lost 0 bases to trimming and J lost 2 bases, with 11 bases between them. Germline V gene data show CDR1 as MNHEY and CDR2 as SVGAGI. The CDR3 nucleotides read TGTGCCAGCAGTTACTCGGAATCATGGGCCTACGAGCAGTACTTC. Translation gives CASSYSESWAYEQYF.

J is TRBJ2-3 and V is TRBV7-8, with 9 bases that match TRBD2. V trimming: 5 bases; J trimming: 1 base; junction bases outside the gene matches: 7. CDR3 length equals 16 residues. CDR1 SGHVS and CDR2 FQNEAQ come from the germline V gene. CDR3 coding DNA: TGTGCCAGCAGCCTGCTGCGGGGGGGTGGCACAGATACGCAGTATTTT. Translating gives CASSLLRGGGTDTQYF.

The V call is TRBV20-1, the J call TRBJ1-5, with 7 bases that match TRBD1. The CDR3 sequence is 14 residues long. CDR1 and CDR2 (germline): DFQATT, SNEGSKA (reference sequence). V lost 5 bases, J lost 7 bases, and 11 bases stayed unmatched. The CDR3 DNA is TGCAGTGCTGTACAGGGGATGAGGAAGCAGCCCCAGCATTTT. Its protein product is CSAVQGMRKQPQHF.

The gene calls are TRBV3-1 and TRBJ2-1; 10 bases line up with TRBD2. From germline, CDR1 is LGHDT and CDR2 YNNKEL (reference sequence). With 4 bases clipped from V and 10 bases from J, the junction kept 10 bases outside the gene matches. The CDR3 has 15 residues. This chain's CDR3 is CASSPERGGQSEQFF. CDR3 nucleotides: TGTGCCAGCAGCCCCGAGCGGGGGGGCCAGTCCGAGCAGTTCTTC.

J is TRBJ2-6 and V is TRBV29-1; D is perhaps TRBD1 (6 bases). Germline CDR1 and CDR2: SQVTM and ANQGSEA. The CDR3 is 14 amino acids. Trimming shortened V by 6 bases and J by 4 bases, and 13 bases separated the two germline ends. The CDR3 coding sequence is TGCAGCGTGCTGGGGGCTGCCGGGGCCAACGTCCTGACTTTC. Protein product: CSVLGAAGANVLTF.

V gene TRBV20-1 combines with J gene TRBJ2-3; D is possibly TRBD1 (5 bases). Germline V lookup: CDR1 DFQATT, CDR2 SNEGSKA (reference sequence). The CDR3 length is 16 residues. The germline V and J ends were trimmed by 5 bases and 2 bases, with 20 bases remaining between them. The CDR3 spells CSAPTPTGFFTDTQYF. CDR3 sequence (DNA): TGCAGTGCTCCTACCCCAACAGGCTTCTTCACAGATACGCAGTATTTT.

The chain couples TRBV18 to TRBJ1-1, with unresolved D. Trimming pared 2 bases from V and 11 bases from J, leaving 9 bases between. The germline CDR1 and CDR2 sequences are KGHSH and LQKENI. The CDR3 spans 11 residues. The CDR3 protein is CASSPGDTAFF. DNA for the CDR3: TGTGCCAGCTCACCAGGGGATACGGCTTTCTTT.

The V and J genes are TRBV15 and TRBJ2-6; D uncertain. The germline CDR1 and CDR2 sequences are LNHNV and YYDKDF (reference sequence). The CDR3 covers 17 residues. The V end lost 2 bases, the J end lost 0 bases, and 11 bases lay between the germline ends. CDR3 amino acids: CATSRYAGSSGANVLTF. The CDR3 nucleotides read TGTGCCACCAGCAGATACGCCGGGTCCTCTGGGGCCAACGTCCTGACTTTC.

The rearrangement uses TRBV5-1 and TRBJ1-2; 7 bases are a match to TRBD1. V lost 0 bases, J lost 7 bases, and 3 bases stayed unmatched. From germline, CDR1 is SGHRS and CDR2 YFSETQ. CDR3 length equals 13 residues. The CDR3 bases are TGCGCCAGCAGCTTGGCGACAGGGTTTGGCTACACCTTC. Translating it yields CASSLATGFGYTF.

The chain has TRBV28 and TRBJ2-7; 11 positions agree with TRBD1. The ends lost 3 bases at V and 2 bases at J; junction bases unmatched: 3. From germline, CDR1 is MDHEN and CDR2 SYDVKM. The length of the CDR3 is 15 residues. CDR3 bases: TGTGCCAGCAGTTTGGGGACAGGGGGTGCCTACGAGCAGTACTTC. Protein: CASSLGTGGAYEQYF.

This chain uses TRBV6-5 with TRBJ2-6; D is uncertain. The V end lost 2 bases, the J end lost 0 bases, and 8 bases lay between the germline ends. Germline CDR1 is MNHEY and CDR2 is SVGAGI. The CDR3 totals 16 residues. The CDR3 is CASSYNNPSGANVLTF. The CDR3 DNA follows: TGTGCCAGCAGTTACAACAACCCCTCTGGGGCCAACGTCCTGACTTTC.

This chain uses TRBV20-1 with TRBJ2-3, with 13 bases matching TRBD2. Germline V gene sequence: CDR1 DFQATT, CDR2 SNEGSKA (reference sequence). CDR3 size: 16 residues. Losses at the gene ends were 5 bases for V and 5 bases for J; bases not matched to a gene: 10. CDR3 sequence: CSASLTSGGAVDTQYF. The CDR3 region has the DNA TGCAGTGCTTCTCTAACTAGCGGGGGGGCTGTAGATACGCAGTATTTT.

This rearrangement joins TRBV5-1 to TRBJ2-7; D is ambiguous. V dropped 0 bases and J dropped 3 bases, with 10 bases sitting between them. Germline V gives CDR1 SGHRS, CDR2 YFSETQ. This CDR3 contains 14 residues. CDR3 residues: CASSLGTYLYEQYF. The CDR3 DNA reads as TGCGCCAGCAGCTTGGGAACCTACCTCTACGAGCAGTACTTC. Based on the CDR3 plus reference TRBV5-1 and TRBJ2-7, the full variable domain is KAGVTQTPRYLIKTRGQQVTLSCSPISGHRSVSWYQQTPGQGLQFLFEYFSETQRNKGNFPGRFSGRQFSNSRSEMNVSTLELGDSALYLCASSLGTYLYEQYFGPGTRLTVT.

The chain links TRBV30 to TRBJ2-7; 7 bases fit TRBD1. The CDR3 is 14 residues long. The J segment lost 6 bases and the V segment lost 3 bases, leaving 11 bases of the junction unmatched. In germline, CDR1 is GTSNPN, CDR2 SVGIG (reference sequence). The CDR3 here is CAWSSIGQDFEQYF. The CDR3 DNA sequence: TGTGCCTGGAGCAGCATTGGACAGGATTTCGAGCAGTACTTC.

The chain recombines TRBV7-2 with TRBJ2-5, with 7 bases that match TRBD2. The CDR3 covers 14 residues. Germline-derived CDR1 and CDR2 are SGHTA and FQGNSA. V dropped 5 bases and J dropped 4; count of bases not matched to a gene: 7. The CDR3 is CASSTGGEGETQYF. The CDR3 DNA follows: TGTGCCAGCAGCACGGGGGGAGAAGGAGAGACCCAGTACTTC.

A note on this clonotype: Relative to the germline gene, one junction end is altered; a read error may explain this. As DNA, the CDR3 is TGTGCCAGCAGCCATACCCTAGGCGGGGGGAGAACCTACAGTGAGCAGTTCTTC. Residues: CASSHTLGGGRTYSEQFF. The chain uses TRBV6-2 or TRBV6-3 and TRBJ2-1; 8 positions match TRBD2. The CDR3 covers 18 residues. CDR1 is MNHEY, CDR2 SVGEGT, per germline.

The chain couples TRBV12-3 or TRBV12-4 to TRBJ1-1, with 7 positions matching TRBD1. This CDR3 comprises 14 residues. The J segment lost 2 bases and the V segment lost 5 bases, leaving 5 bases of the junction unmatched. DNA for the CDR3: TGTGCCAGCAGTCGGGGACAGTTTAACACTGAAGCTTTCTTT. Translating it yields CASSRGQFNTEAFF.

J is TRBJ1-2 and V is TRBV27; D is possibly TRBD1 (5 bases). V shed 1 base and J shed 3 bases, with 12 bases lying between them. Germline V gene sequence: CDR1 MNHEY, CDR2 SMNVEV (reference sequence). There are 15 residues in the CDR3. The CDR3 sequence: CASSLFSRADYGYTF. CDR3 coding DNA: TGTGCCAGCAGTTTATTCTCCAGGGCGGACTATGGCTACACCTTC.

The rearrangement links TRBV27 to TRBJ2-7; D not certain. V dropped 6 bases and J dropped 3 bases, with 15 bases sitting between them. There are 14 residues in the CDR3. Per germline, CDR1 MNHEY and CDR2 SMNVEV (reference sequence). The CDR3 protein is CASRSHPPLYEQYF. The CDR3 DNA is TGTGCCAGCAGATCCCACCCGCCCCTCTACGAGCAGTACTTC.

The chain has TRBV9 and TRBJ1-6; D ambiguous. Germline values: CDR1 SGDLS, CDR2 YYNGEE. The V and J ends lost 7 bases and 4 bases respectively, with 6 bases between them. The CDR3 sequence is 12 residues long. The CDR3: CASGPYNSPLHF. The DNA for the CDR3 is TGTGCCAGCGGGCCTTATAATTCACCCCTCCACTTT.

V usage is TRBV5-4 and J usage is TRBJ2-1; a weak D match, TRBD1 (5 bases). Looked up from germline, CDR1 is SGHNT and CDR2 is YYREEE (reference sequence). Deletions cut 0 bases from V and 9 bases from J, with 13 bases between. The CDR3 sequence is 14 residues long. CDR3 DNA sequence: TGTGCCAGCAGCTTGGCCGGTGGGGCCGGTGAGCAGTTCTTC. Translated: CASSLAGGAGEQFF.

V usage is TRBV28 and J usage is TRBJ2-3; TRBD2 matches at 10 bases. The V gene's germline CDR1 is MDHEN and CDR2 SYDVKM. Trimming cost V 10 bases and J 9 bases; bases outside gene matches: 7. The CDR3 sequence is 12 residues long. The CDR3 region is CAIERGGGTQYF. In nucleotides, the CDR3 is TGTGCCATCGAGCGGGGGGGCGGGACGCAGTATTTT.

The genes are TRBV5-1 and TRBJ2-7, with D tentatively TRBD1 or TRBD2 (5 bases each). The V gene lost 4 bases and the J gene lost 0 bases, with 11 bases spanning the gap. This CDR3 has 14 residues. CDR1 SGHRS and CDR2 YFSETQ come from the germline V gene. CDR3 DNA: TGCGCCAGCAGCGGCCGGGACCACTCCTACGAGCAGTACTTC. Amino acids: CASSGRDHSYEQYF.

This rearrangement joins TRBV12-3 or TRBV12-4 to TRBJ2-1, with D possibly matching TRBD2 (5 bases). This CDR3 region has 14 residues. With 4 bases removed from V and 9 bases from J, the gap between germline ends came to 16 bases. This chain's CDR3 is CASSSVTSLGEQFF. CDR3 nucleotides: TGTGCCAGCAGTTCCGTTACTAGTCTGGGTGAGCAGTTCTTC.

The chain joins TRBV20-1 to TRBJ2-1; D unclear. This CDR3 region has 15 residues. The germline CDR1 and CDR2 sequences are DFQATT and SNEGSKA (reference sequence). V lost 3 bases, J lost 7 bases, and 19 bases lay in between. CDR3 loop: CSASLSEVPWNEQFF. Written as DNA, the CDR3 is TGCAGTGCTAGCCTTTCCGAGGTGCCTTGGAATGAGCAGTTCTTC.

The chain uses TRBV10-3 and TRBJ2-7; D unclear. The CDR3 contains 13 residues. The V end was cut by 4 bases, the J end by 3 bases, with 10 bases between. The germline V gene has CDR1 ENHRY and CDR2 SYGVKD. The CDR3 sequence is CAISGLQDYEQYF. CDR3 DNA: TGTGCCATCAGTGGGCTGCAAGACTACGAGCAGTACTTC.

The V call is TRBV15, the J call TRBJ1-4, with 7 bases lining up with TRBD1. With V trimmed by 2 bases and J by 5 bases, 5 bases remained unmatched. Germline V gene data show CDR1 as LNHNV and CDR2 as YYDKDF (reference sequence). This CDR3 has 15 amino acids. The CDR3 is CATSRLIQGNEKLFF. The CDR3 DNA reads TGTGCCACCAGCAGACTTATACAGGGGAATGAAAAACTGTTTTTT.

The genes are TRBV6-1 and TRBJ2-3, with a weak D call TRBD2 (6 bases). Germline CDR1 reads MNHNS; CDR2 reads SASEGT. The CDR3 totals 15 residues. The V and J ends lost 6 bases and 7 bases respectively, with 20 bases between them. The CDR3 reads CASSATRNPPNTQYF. For the CDR3, the DNA is TGTGCCAGCAGCGCGACTAGAAACCCTCCTAATACGCAGTATTTT.

J is TRBJ1-1 and V is TRBV6-5, with unresolved D. The CDR3 has 14 residues. Trimming stripped 0 bases from V and 5 bases from J, with 10 bases between. Looked up from germline, CDR1 is MNHEY and CDR2 is SVGAGI. The CDR3 nucleotides read TGTGCCAGCAGTTACTCAGGGCACTCAACTGAAGCTTTCTTT. Residues: CASSYSGHSTEAFF.

The V and J genes are TRBV20-1 and TRBJ2-4; D gene ambiguous. From germline, CDR1 is DFQATT and CDR2 SNEGSKA (reference sequence). Trimming stripped 7 bases from V and 8 bases from J, with 12 bases between. The CDR3 runs 11 residues. CDR3 sequence: CSGRAMDIQYF. DNA of the CDR3: TGCAGTGGTCGTGCCATGGACATTCAGTACTTC.